This is a list of T cell receptor beta chains from one sample in a study of Graves' ophthalmopathy and Graves' hyperthyroidism. TCRdb re-called the multiplex PCR reads through MiXCR, storing one row per CDR3 protein. The sample has about 740,000 distinct CDR3 sequences; 40% are singletons. The sequenced sample was peripheral blood. Source of these receptors: an adult man with Graves' ophthalmopathy. Both conserved end residues are part of each CDR3. Fields, in order: clone size, D gene, J gene, V gene, CDR3 protein, CDR3 DNA. D genes are given only for firm matches. Not every row has a clone size; where given, it reads once, few, many or a size class.

abundance: few
d_gene: TRBD1
j_gene: TRBJ1-4
v_gene: TRBV2
CDR3aa: CASSARQGLGTNEKLFF
CDR3nt: TGTGCCAGCAGTGCCCGACAGGGTCTGGGGACTAATGAAAAACTGTTTTTT

abundance: .
d_gene: TRBD1
j_gene: TRBJ2-5
v_gene: TRBV7-9
CDR3aa: CASSHRQGAGAEETQYF
CDR3nt: TGTGCCAGCAGCCACCGACAGGGGGCGGGGGCCGAGGAGACCCAGTACTTC

abundance: once
d_gene: .
j_gene: TRBJ2-7
v_gene: TRBV6-5
CDR3aa: CASSYHVVRQPYEQYF
CDR3nt: TGTGCCAGCAGTTATCACGTCGTCAGACAACCCTACGAGCAGTACTTC

abundance: many
d_gene: .
j_gene: TRBJ1-1
v_gene: TRBV7-9
CDR3aa: CASSLERLNTEAFF
CDR3nt: TGTGCCAGCAGTTTAGAACGTCTGAACACTGAAGCTTTCTTT

abundance: .
d_gene: .
j_gene: TRBJ1-1
v_gene: TRBV14
CDR3aa: CASSLGGVLGTEAFF
CDR3nt: TGTGCCAGCAGCTTGGGAGGGGTCCTGGGCACTGAAGCTTTCTTT

abundance: few
d_gene: TRBD1
j_gene: TRBJ1-2
v_gene: TRBV7-9
CDR3aa: CASSLVFWGQGADGYTF
CDR3nt: TGTGCCAGCAGCTTGGTTTTCTGGGGGCAGGGGGCGGATGGCTACACCTTC

abundance: .
d_gene: .
j_gene: TRBJ2-7
v_gene: TRBV24-1
CDR3aa: CATSRGYEQYF
CDR3nt: TGTGCCACCTCGAGGGGCTACGAGCAGTACTTC

abundance: .
d_gene: TRBD2
j_gene: TRBJ2-5
v_gene: TRBV11-2
CDR3aa: CASSNGDLAGAYQETQYF
CDR3nt: TGTGCCAGCAGCAATGGGGATCTAGCGGGAGCTTACCAAGAGACCCAGTACTTC

abundance: once
d_gene: .
j_gene: TRBJ2-5
v_gene: TRBV7-3
CDR3aa: CASSVGAGGGIQYF
CDR3nt: TGTGCCAGCAGCGTAGGGGCAGGGGGAGGGATCCAGTACTTC

abundance: .
d_gene: TRBD1
j_gene: TRBJ1-2
v_gene: TRBV10-3
CDR3aa: CASSSPGQGAHYGYTF
CDR3nt: TGTGCCAGCAGTTCTCCGGGACAGGGGGCTCACTATGGCTACACCTTC

abundance: .
d_gene: .
j_gene: TRBJ2-7
v_gene: TRBV28
CDR3aa: CASCLSGLGYEQYF
CDR3nt: TGTGCCAGCTGCCTCTCAGGGTTAGGCTACGAGCAGTACTTC

abundance: few
d_gene: .
j_gene: TRBJ2-5
v_gene: TRBV5-8
CDR3aa: CASSLDGSQETQYF
CDR3nt: TGTGCCAGCAGCTTGGATGGCAGTCAAGAGACCCAGTACTTC

abundance: many
d_gene: TRBD2
j_gene: TRBJ2-5
v_gene: TRBV20-1
CDR3aa: CSARRGAGGEEGTQYF
CDR3nt: TGCAGTGCTAGAAGGGGAGCGGGGGGTGAAGAAGGGACCCAGTACTTC

abundance: many
d_gene: .
j_gene: TRBJ1-2
v_gene: TRBV24-1
CDR3aa: CATSDLRSNYGYTF
CDR3nt: TGTGCCACCAGTGATTTGAGGAGTAACTATGGCTACACCTTC

abundance: many
d_gene: TRBD2
j_gene: TRBJ2-2
v_gene: TRBV15
CDR3aa: CATSGDGLAGELFF
CDR3nt: TGTGCCACCAGCGGCGACGGACTAGCCGGGGAGCTGTTTTTT

abundance: few
d_gene: .
j_gene: TRBJ2-3
v_gene: TRBV7-2
CDR3aa: CASSLVGPLDTQYF
CDR3nt: TGTGCCAGCAGCTTAGTTGGGCCCCTAGATACGCAGTATTTT

abundance: .
d_gene: TRBD1
j_gene: TRBJ1-2
v_gene: TRBV11-2
CDR3aa: CASSPGQGQDGYTF
CDR3nt: TGTGCCAGCAGCCCAGGACAGGGGCAAGATGGCTACACCTTC

abundance: many
d_gene: TRBD1
j_gene: TRBJ1-5
v_gene: TRBV10-2
CDR3aa: CASSEFGTGTGQPQHF
CDR3nt: TGCGCCAGCAGTGAGTTTGGGACAGGGACGGGTCAGCCCCAGCATTTT

abundance: many
d_gene: .
j_gene: TRBJ1-6
v_gene: TRBV10-3
CDR3aa: CASSTTGIRSPLHF
CDR3nt: TGTGCCAGCAGTACAACAGGGATTCGGTCACCCCTCCACTTT

abundance: .
d_gene: TRBD1
j_gene: TRBJ1-4
v_gene: TRBV7-9
CDR3aa: CASSLGTGGLEKLFF
CDR3nt: TGTGCCAGCAGCTTAGGGACAGGGGGGCTGGAAAAACTGTTTTTT

abundance: few
d_gene: .
j_gene: TRBJ1-1
v_gene: TRBV5-6
CDR3aa: CASSTRQNPDTEAFF
CDR3nt: TGTGCCAGCAGCACCAGACAGAATCCGGACACTGAAGCTTTCTTT

abundance: few
d_gene: .
j_gene: TRBJ2-2
v_gene: TRBV7-8
CDR3aa: CASSRPGTVGGGELFF
CDR3nt: TGTGCCAGCAGCCGTCCCGGGACAGTCGGGGGCGGGGAGCTGTTTTTT

abundance: .
d_gene: .
j_gene: TRBJ2-5
v_gene: TRBV25-1
CDR3aa: CASSDPSGARRETQYF
CDR3nt: TGTGCCAGCAGTGACCCGTCCGGGGCTAGGCGAGAGACCCAGTACTTC

abundance: .
d_gene: TRBD2
j_gene: TRBJ2-2
v_gene: TRBV7-9
CDR3aa: CASSLLAGKDTGELFF
CDR3nt: TGTGCCAGCAGCTTACTAGCGGGGAAGGACACCGGGGAGCTGTTTTTT

abundance: .
d_gene: TRBD1
j_gene: TRBJ1-2
v_gene: TRBV7-2
CDR3aa: CASSFFDRAYYGYTF
CDR3nt: TGTGCCAGCAGCTTTTTTGACAGGGCGTACTATGGCTACACCTTC

abundance: few
d_gene: TRBD2
j_gene: TRBJ2-3
v_gene: TRBV12-3/TRBV12-4
CDR3aa: CASSTGTSGRTDTQYF
CDR3nt: TGTGCCAGCAGCACCGGGACTAGCGGGCGCACAGATACGCAGTATTTT

abundance: .
d_gene: TRBD2
j_gene: TRBJ2-5
v_gene: TRBV29-1
CDR3aa: CSVPSGGEETQYF
CDR3nt: TGCAGCGTTCCAAGCGGGGGGGAAGAGACCCAGTACTTC

abundance: .
d_gene: .
j_gene: TRBJ2-7
v_gene: TRBV20-1
CDR3aa: CSAQSYEQYF
CDR3nt: TGCAGTGCTCAAAGCTACGAGCAGTACTTC

abundance: few
d_gene: TRBD2
j_gene: TRBJ2-5
v_gene: TRBV5-1
CDR3aa: CASSWKTSGGETQYF
CDR3nt: TGCGCCAGCAGCTGGAAGACTAGCGGGGGAGAGACCCAGTACTTC

abundance: many
d_gene: .
j_gene: TRBJ2-2
v_gene: TRBV15
CDR3aa: CATSSFGPNTGELFF
CDR3nt: TGTGCCACCAGCAGCTTTGGTCCAAACACCGGGGAGCTGTTTTTT

abundance: .
d_gene: .
j_gene: TRBJ2-7
v_gene: TRBV19
CDR3aa: CASSPKVGTYEQYF
CDR3nt: TGTGCCAGTAGTCCTAAGGTGGGGACCTACGAGCAGTACTTC

abundance: once
d_gene: .
j_gene: TRBJ1-6
v_gene: TRBV20-1
CDR3aa: CSARTNSGGTLHF
CDR3nt: TGCAGTGCTAGAACTAATAGCGGGGGTACCCTCCACTTT

abundance: few
d_gene: .
j_gene: TRBJ2-5
v_gene: TRBV7-2
CDR3aa: CASSQVSRPETQYF
CDR3nt: TGTGCCAGCAGCCAAGTGTCTAGACCAGAGACCCAGTACTTC

abundance: .
d_gene: .
j_gene: TRBJ2-3
v_gene: TRBV9
CDR3aa: CASSGGLGAYTETQYF
CDR3nt: TGTGCCAGCAGCGGTGGGCTTGGCGCTTACACAGAGACGCAGTATTTT

abundance: few
d_gene: .
j_gene: TRBJ2-5
v_gene: TRBV28
CDR3aa: CASSLPGGGGQETQYF
CDR3nt: TGTGCCAGCAGTTTGCCGGGTGGGGGGGGGCAGGAGACCCAGTACTTC

abundance: many
d_gene: .
j_gene: TRBJ1-1
v_gene: TRBV19
CDR3aa: CASQKGSMNTEAFF
CDR3nt: TGTGCCAGTCAGAAGGGCAGCATGAACACTGAAGCTTTCTTT

abundance: few
d_gene: .
j_gene: TRBJ1-2
v_gene: TRBV9
CDR3aa: CASSTQIEGFGYGYTF
CDR3nt: TGTGCCAGCAGCACCCAAATAGAGGGTTTCGGCTATGGCTACACCTTC

abundance: few
d_gene: .
j_gene: TRBJ1-5
v_gene: TRBV20-1
CDR3aa: CSAGQFKPSNQPQHF
CDR3nt: TGCAGTGCTGGACAGTTCAAACCTAGCAATCAGCCCCAGCATTTT

abundance: many
d_gene: .
j_gene: TRBJ2-7
v_gene: TRBV10-3
CDR3aa: CAISEPSVSYEQYF
CDR3nt: TGTGCCATCAGTGAGCCTAGCGTCTCCTACGAGCAGTACTTC

abundance: many
d_gene: .
j_gene: TRBJ2-2
v_gene: TRBV7-9
CDR3aa: CASSSGPTSRRHGELFF
CDR3nt: TGTGCCAGCAGCAGCGGGCCTACCTCTAGGAGGCACGGGGAGCTGTTTTTT

abundance: once
d_gene: .
j_gene: TRBJ2-7
v_gene: TRBV20-1
CDR3aa: CSASHLSEQYF
CDR3nt: TGCAGTGCTAGCCACCTCTCCGAGCAGTACTTC

abundance: many
d_gene: TRBD1
j_gene: TRBJ2-2
v_gene: TRBV15
CDR3aa: CATSRDRDSNTGELFF
CDR3nt: TGTGCCACCAGCAGAGATCGGGACAGCAACACCGGGGAGCTGTTTTTT

abundance: .
d_gene: .
j_gene: TRBJ2-5
v_gene: TRBV29-1
CDR3aa: CSVGEGGDEQYFGVIETQYF
CDR3nt: .

abundance: many
d_gene: TRBD1
j_gene: TRBJ1-4
v_gene: TRBV7-9
CDR3aa: CASSLPAGTGIEKLFF
CDR3nt: TGTGCCAGCAGCCTCCCCGCCGGGACAGGAATAGAAAAACTGTTTTTT

abundance: once
d_gene: TRBD1
j_gene: TRBJ2-5
v_gene: TRBV7-9
CDR3aa: CASQDRGGHQETQYF
CDR3nt: TGTGCCAGCCAAGACAGGGGGGGCCACCAAGAGACCCAGTACTTC

abundance: many
d_gene: TRBD2
j_gene: TRBJ2-7
v_gene: TRBV10-3
CDR3aa: CAITPGTTSYEQYF
CDR3nt: TGTGCCATCACCCCTGGGACTACCTCCTACGAGCAGTACTTC

abundance: many
d_gene: .
j_gene: TRBJ1-3
v_gene: TRBV5-6
CDR3aa: CASSLGVHSGNTIYF
CDR3nt: TGTGCCAGCAGCTTGGGCGTTCACTCTGGAAACACCATATATTTT

abundance: .
d_gene: TRBD1
j_gene: TRBJ2-5
v_gene: TRBV7-9
CDR3aa: CASSWGQGWETQYF
CDR3nt: TGTGCCAGCAGCTGGGGACAGGGTTGGGAGACCCAGTACTTC

abundance: .
d_gene: .
j_gene: TRBJ1-4
v_gene: TRBV7-2
CDR3aa: CASSYSWPANEKLFF
CDR3nt: TGTGCCAGCAGTTACTCATGGCCTGCTAATGAAAAACTGTTTTTT

abundance: .
d_gene: TRBD1
j_gene: TRBJ1-1
v_gene: TRBV2
CDR3aa: CASSGGTGQIEAFF
CDR3nt: TGTGCCAGCAGTGGGGGGACAGGACAGATTGAAGCTTTCTTT

abundance: many
d_gene: .
j_gene: TRBJ1-5
v_gene: TRBV7-2
CDR3aa: CASSPGGGRQPQHF
CDR3nt: TGTGCCAGCAGCCCCGGGGGGGGCCGACAGCCCCAGCATTTT

abundance: .
d_gene: .
j_gene: TRBJ1-1
v_gene: TRBV29-1
CDR3aa: CSSYEGWGNTEAFF
CDR3nt: TGCAGCAGTTACGAGGGCTGGGGCAACACTGAAGCTTTCTTT

abundance: .
d_gene: TRBD1
j_gene: TRBJ2-2
v_gene: TRBV10-2
CDR3aa: CASRSSDRGRTGELFF
CDR3nt: TGCGCCAGCCGAAGCTCGGACAGGGGAAGGACCGGGGAGCTGTTTTTT

abundance: many
d_gene: TRBD2
j_gene: TRBJ2-7
v_gene: TRBV9
CDR3aa: CASSVASGSVDEQYF
CDR3nt: TGTGCCAGCAGCGTAGCTAGCGGGAGTGTCGACGAGCAGTACTTC

abundance: .
d_gene: .
j_gene: TRBJ1-5
v_gene: TRBV7-2
CDR3aa: CASTQGRSNQPQHF
CDR3nt: TGTGCCAGCACCCAAGGTCGTAGCAATCAGCCCCAGCATTTT